The 14 T cell receptor beta chains below were found in one sample sequenced in a study of blood T cell repertoires in COVID-19. Sequencing was performed with immunoSEQ multiplex PCR; in TCRdb, only in-frame clones are kept and a portion is missing. The sample records about 250,000 clones, about 90% being singletons. Material: peripheral blood. The receptor source for this set is a man younger than 45 with COVID-19, enrolled during active disease.

The chain combines TRBV4-2 with TRBJ2-1, with 10 nucleotides matching TRBD2. J was trimmed by 2 bases and V by 0 bases; bases with no gene match: 13. CDR1 is LGHNA, CDR2 YNFKEQ, per germline. The CDR3 sequence is 20 residues long. This chain's CDR3 is CASSQELPAGGLIAYNEQFF. CDR3 nucleotide sequence: TGTGCCAGCAGCCAAGAACTGCCAGCGGGGGGGCTAATCGCCTACAATGAGCAGTTCTTC.

The rearrangement links TRBV2 to TRBJ1-6; D might be TRBD1 (5 bases). Deletions cut 8 bases from V and 8 bases from J, with 13 bases between. Germline assignment: CDR1 SNHLY and CDR2 FYNNEI. The CDR3 runs 13 residues. The chain's CDR3 is CASDRGSHSPLHF. CDR3 DNA sequence: TGTGCCAGCGACAGAGGTTCCCATTCACCCCTCCACTTT. The variable domain in full, with the rest retrieved from reference TRBV2 and TRBJ1-6, is EPEVTQTPSHQVTQMGQEVILRCVPISNHLYFYWYRQILGQKVEFLVSFYNNEISEKSEIFDDQFSVERPDGSNFTLKIRSTKLEDSAMYFCASDRGSHSPLHFGNGTRLTVT.

This chain links TRBV10-1 with TRBJ1-2; the D gene is possibly TRBD1 (6 bases). V shed 4 bases and J shed 5 bases, with 11 bases lying between them. Germline V gives CDR1 WNHNN, CDR2 SYGVQD (reference sequence). This CDR3 is 13 amino acids long. CDR3: CASSVARGYGYTF. CDR3 nucleotide sequence: TGCGCCAGCAGTGTGGCCAGGGGTTATGGCTACACCTTC.

The rearrangement uses TRBV5-1 and TRBJ2-2; TRBD1 matches 9 bases. Germline V gene data show CDR1 as SGHRS and CDR2 as YFSETQ. The CDR3 has 15 amino acids. The ends lost 4 bases at V and 6 bases at J; junction bases unmatched: 7. Written as DNA, the CDR3 is TGCGCCAGCAGCCGCCGGGACAGGGTAGCCGGGGAGCTGTTTTTT. Its protein is CASSRRDRVAGELFF.

Turning to this clone: Other DNA sequences within the sample encode an identical CDR3. The J gene is TRBJ2-5, the V gene TRBV10-2; 10 nucleotides line up with TRBD2. There are 13 residues in the CDR3. Trimming cost V 6 bases and J 2 bases; bases outside gene matches: 0. Germline V lookup: CDR1 WSHSY, CDR2 SAAADI. CDR3 loop: CASRLAGQETQYF. CDR3 DNA sequence: TGCGCCAGCAGACTAGCGGGACAAGAGACCCAGTACTTC.

The chain joins TRBV6-6 to TRBJ1-1, with 7 nucleotides matching TRBD1. Trimming took 8 bases from V and 5 from J; bases not matched to a gene: 8. Germline V gene lookup returns CDR1 MNHNY and CDR2 SVGAGI (reference sequence). The CDR3 runs 13 residues. The CDR3 loop reads CASGLQGYTEAFF. The CDR3 DNA reads as TGTGCCAGCGGCCTACAGGGGTATACTGAAGCTTTCTTT.

This sequence joins TRBV6-5 and TRBJ1-2; 8 positions match TRBD1. CDR1 is MNHEY and CDR2 is SVGAGI in the germline V gene. CDR3 length: 15 residues. The V segment lost 5 bases and the J segment 2 bases; nucleotides outside the gene matches: 7. The CDR3 loop reads CASSRGTGTNYGYTF. The CDR3 DNA reads as TGTGCCAGCAGTCGAGGGACAGGAACGAACTATGGCTACACCTTC.

The rearrangement joins TRBV27 to TRBJ2-1, with 12 bases fitting TRBD1. V shed 5 bases and J 0 bases; nucleotides not matched to a gene: 14. CDR1 and CDR2 from the germline V gene are MNHEY and SMNVEV (reference sequence). The CDR3 contains 20 residues. CDR3 in amino acids: CASSPTLGQGALDSYNEQFF. In nucleotides, the CDR3 is TGTGCCAGCAGTCCGACCCTGGGACAGGGGGCCTTGGACTCCTACAATGAGCAGTTCTTC.

The chain couples TRBV7-9 to TRBJ2-7, with D possibly being TRBD1 (5 bases). Between the trimmed V and J ends, which lost 0 bases and 2 bases, there was a span of 8 bases. CDR3 length: 14 amino acids. The germline V gene has CDR1 SEHNR and CDR2 FQNEAQ (reference sequence). For the CDR3, the DNA is TGTGCCAGCAGCTTAGCACAGGCTACCTACGAGCAGTACTTC. This translates into CASSLAQATYEQYF.

This sequence joins TRBV27 and TRBJ1-2, with 7 positions matching TRBD1. Losses at the gene ends were 6 bases for V and 2 bases for J; bases not matched to a gene: 6. CDR1 is MNHEY and CDR2 is SMNVEV in the germline V gene (reference sequence). The CDR3 consists of 14 residues. The DNA of the CDR3 is TGTGCCAGCAGACCTACAGGGGACAACTATGGCTACACCTTC. It encodes CASRPTGDNYGYTF.

V usage is TRBV5-4 and J usage is TRBJ1-4; 7 nucleotides line up with TRBD1. With 4 bases clipped from V and 4 bases from J, the junction kept 4 bases outside the gene matches. From germline, CDR1 is SGHNT and CDR2 YYREEE (reference sequence). The CDR3 contains 14 residues. The CDR3 is CASSRGTDNEKLFF. CDR3 DNA: TGTGCCAGCAGCCGAGGGACAGATAATGAAAAACTGTTTTTT.

The chain joins TRBV4-1 to TRBJ2-1; 10 positions match TRBD1. The junction had 14 bases not matched to a gene; V was cut back by 8 bases and J by 1 base. The germline V gene has CDR1 MGHRA and CDR2 YSYEKL. This CDR3 is built from 18 residues. CDR3 DNA: TGCGCCAGCCGATCCCAGAGGGGACAGGGGATTTCCTACAATGAGCAGTTCTTC. Translation gives CASRSQRGQGISYNEQFF.

The V and J genes are TRBV25-1 and TRBJ1-4, with 8 nucleotides matching TRBD1. This CDR3 has 15 residues. Germline CDR1 reads MGHDK; CDR2 reads SYGVNS. V was clipped by 5 bases and J by 5 bases; unmatched bases: 7. The CDR3 DNA is TGTGCCAGCAGTTACCAGACAGGGGCCAATGAAAAACTGTTTTTT. Translation gives CASSYQTGANEKLFF.

The chain combines TRBV4-1 with TRBJ1-4, with D possibly matching TRBD1 (5 bases). This CDR3 has 14 amino acids. With 1 base removed from V and 8 bases from J, the gap between germline ends came to 11 bases. Germline CDR1 MGHRA, CDR2 YSYEKL. The CDR3 DNA follows: TGCGCCAGCAGCCAAGTAAGGGACTTAGAAAAACTGTTTTTT. This translates into CASSQVRDLEKLFF.